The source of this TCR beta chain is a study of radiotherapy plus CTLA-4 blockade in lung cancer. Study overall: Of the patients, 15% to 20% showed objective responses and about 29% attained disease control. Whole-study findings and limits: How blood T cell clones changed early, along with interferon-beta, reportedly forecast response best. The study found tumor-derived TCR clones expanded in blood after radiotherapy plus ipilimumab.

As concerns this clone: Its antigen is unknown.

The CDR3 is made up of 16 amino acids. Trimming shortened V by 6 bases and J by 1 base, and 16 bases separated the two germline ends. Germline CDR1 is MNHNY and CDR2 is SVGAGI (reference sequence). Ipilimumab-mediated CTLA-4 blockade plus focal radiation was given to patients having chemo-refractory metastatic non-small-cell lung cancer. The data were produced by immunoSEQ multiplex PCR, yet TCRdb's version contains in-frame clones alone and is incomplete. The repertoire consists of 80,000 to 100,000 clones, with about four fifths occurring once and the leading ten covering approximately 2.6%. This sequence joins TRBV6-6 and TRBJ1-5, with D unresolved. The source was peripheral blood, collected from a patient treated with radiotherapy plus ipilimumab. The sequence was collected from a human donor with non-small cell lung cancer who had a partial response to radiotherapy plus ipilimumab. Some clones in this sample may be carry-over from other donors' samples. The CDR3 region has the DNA TGTGCCAGCAGCCATGGAGGTACGGGGAGCAATCAGCCCCAGCATTTT. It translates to CASSHGGTGSNQPQHF.